The TCR beta chain described here comes from a study of T cells in Graves' hyperthyroidism and ophthalmopathy. This clonotype has more than one count but fewer than ten. No antigen is known for it. Template material for amplifying TCR beta CDR3 regions consisted of RNA transcripts. With the HTBI primer set, the TCR CDR3 went through a first round of RT-PCR. TCRdb redid the calling of the multiplex PCR reads with MiXCR, one entry per CDR3 protein. The repertoire holds hundreds of thousands of distinct CDR3 sequences, with about 15% as singletons. The length of the CDR3 is 14 residues. J was trimmed by 4 bases and V by 7 bases; bases with no gene match: 6. CDR1 and CDR2 (germline): MNHNS, SASEGT. Study-wide results and caveats: For ophthalmopathy, model prediction preceded onset by a median about 6.2 months. Most clonotypes that expanded in the thyroid above 0.001 also showed up in blood.

Disease lasting under 3 months, a NOSPECS grade of at least 4, and a Clinical Activity Score of at least 3 were features of the ophthalmopathy patients. Sequenced input: blood. This sequence originates from a man aged 18 to 29 with Graves' ophthalmopathy. V is TRBV6-1 and J is TRBJ2-5, with 10 bases lining up with TRBD1. CDR3 nucleotide sequence: TGTGCCAGCAAGCGGGGACAGGGGCGAGAGACCCAGTACTTC. This sequence encodes CASKRGQGRETQYF.